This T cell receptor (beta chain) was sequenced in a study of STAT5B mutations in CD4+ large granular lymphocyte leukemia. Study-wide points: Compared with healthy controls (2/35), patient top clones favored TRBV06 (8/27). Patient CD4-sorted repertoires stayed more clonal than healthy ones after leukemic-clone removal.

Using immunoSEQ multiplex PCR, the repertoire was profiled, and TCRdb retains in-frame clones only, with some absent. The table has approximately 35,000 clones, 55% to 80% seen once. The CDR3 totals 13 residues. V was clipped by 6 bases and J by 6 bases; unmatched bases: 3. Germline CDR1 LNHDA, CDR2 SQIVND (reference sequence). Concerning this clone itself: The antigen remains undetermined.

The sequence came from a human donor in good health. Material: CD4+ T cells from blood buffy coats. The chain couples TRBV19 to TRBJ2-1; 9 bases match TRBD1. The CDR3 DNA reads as TGTGCCAGTAGGGACAGGGGCGGCAATGAGCAGTTCTTC. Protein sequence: CASRDRGGNEQFF.